This T cell receptor (beta chain) stems from a study of tumor-infiltrating lymphocytes in primary liver carcinoma. Broader study findings: Tumors reached a significantly greater top-250-clone fraction than blood did (p = 0.039). The study found tumor-adjacent and tumor-blood pairs overlapped less than tumor region pairs.

The investigators made TCR beta cDNA from around 530 ng total RNA, using a constant-region primer. Researchers made the TCR beta libraries by running three nested multiplex PCR rounds with slightly modified ARM-PCR. Use of TRBV1-TRBV30 forward primers with a C-beta reverse primer characterized the first two PCR rounds, which lasted ten to eleven cycles each. MiXCR was run by TCRdb on the multiplex PCR reads, yielding one entry per CDR3 protein. The sample has roughly 120,000 distinct CDR3 sequences, 60% to 80% seen once; the top ten hold roughly 7.9%. Germline V gene sequence: CDR1 SGHAT, CDR2 FQNNGV. This CDR3 contains 17 residues. Co-extraction of RNA and DNA was performed on about 19-31 mg of unsorted bulk tissue. Surgical resection was used to treat these primary liver carcinoma patients. In this sample, this clonotype turned up a few times. Antigen specificity is unknown. The conserved closing phenylalanine or tryptophan is absent in this CDR3, likely reflecting a read error.

The source is a woman aged 55-69 years with primary liver carcinoma and hepatitis B virus infection. V and J are TRBV11-2 and TRBJ1-2; D is possibly TRBD1 (5 bases). Sample: liver tumor tissue from sampling region 3. Stated subset: tumor region T3, left-lateral pole. In DNA form, the CDR3 reads TGTGCCAGCGGCTTAGACCCGATCAGGGCGCTGCGCTATGGCTACACCTCC. Protein sequence: CASGLDPIRALRYGYTS.